These T cell receptor beta chains were read from a single sample in a study of blood T cell repertoires in COVID-19. Measured with immunoSEQ multiplex PCR; TCRdb has only the in-frame clones, and not every one. The repertoire includes 250,000 to 300,000 clones, approximately 91% of them detected once, and around 0.92% sits in the top ten. Sequencing was done on a sample of PBMCs or T cells enriched from blood (not recorded which). Source of these receptors: a woman in her 30s who had recovered from COVID-19. The CDR3 runs from the conserved cysteine through the conserved F or W. A D gene is named only where the DNA matches it firmly. Rows may omit the clone size; those that give it use once, few, many or a size class.

d_call	v_call	clone_size	j_call	cdr3_nt	cdr3_aa
-	TRBV5-1	-	TRBJ2-3	TGCGCCAGCGCCTTCAGCGGGAGCACAGATACGCAGTATTTT	CASAFSGSTDTQYF
-	TRBV7-2	-	TRBJ1-1	TGTGCCAGCAGCCCACAGGGTTTCACTGAAGCTTTCTTT	CASSPQGFTEAFF
-	TRBV27	few	TRBJ2-3	TGTGCCAGCGGGGAACTAGGACGCACAGATACGCAGTATTTT	CASGELGRTDTQYF
-	TRBV7-3	-	TRBJ2-1	TGTGCCAGCAGCCCGAGTCGGCGGGCGGGCCTCTACAATGAGCAGTTCTTC	CASSPSRRAGLYNEQFF
-	TRBV7-9	-	TRBJ1-5	TGTGCCAGCAGCTTTGGGGGGGTTGGCAATCAGCCCCAGCATTTT	CASSFGGVGNQPQHF
-	TRBV27	-	TRBJ1-2	TGTGCCAGCAGTTTATCACCCCGCCCGGGGAGGGGCTACACCTTC	CASSLSPRPGRGYTF
-	TRBV11-2	-	TRBJ2-3	TGTGCCAGCAGTCCGTACAGGGAGAGAACCGATACGCAGTATTTT	CASSPYRERTDTQYF
-	TRBV6-5	-	TRBJ1-2	TGTGCCAGCAGTTTGCAGGGTTACGGCTACACCTTC	CASSLQGYGYTF
TRBD1	TRBV10-1	-	TRBJ2-7	TGCGCCAGCAGTGAGCGGACAGGGGCGGGCTTGTACGAGCAGTACTTC	CASSERTGAGLYEQYF
-	TRBV21-1	-	TRBJ1-6	TGTGCCAGCAGCAAAGAAGGGACAGGAGATTCACCCCTCCACTTT	CASSKEGTGDSPLHF
TRBD2	TRBV28	-	TRBJ2-3	TGTGCCAGCAGTTCCCTGCTTCTAGGACTAGCGGGCGACCCCGACACAGATACGCAGTATTTT	CASSSLLLGLAGDPDTDTQYF
-	TRBV7-3	-	TRBJ1-1	TGTGCCAGCAGCTTAACCCCTGCTGGGGCCACTGAAGCTTTCTTT	CASSLTPAGATEAFF
-	TRBV5-6	-	TRBJ1-2	TGTGCCAGCAGCCCATTAAGGGAGACTGGCTACACCTTC	CASSPLRETGYTF
TRBD2	TRBV7-9	-	TRBJ2-1	TGTGCCAGCAGCCCCCAGCGGGAGGGCCTCGGGAATGAGCAGTTCTTC	CASSPQREGLGNEQFF
-	TRBV9	-	TRBJ2-7	TGTGCCAGCAGCCTAAATAGCGGAATGTTATACGAGCAGTACTTC	CASSLNSGMLYEQYF
TRBD1	TRBV6-6	-	TRBJ1-2	TGTGCCAGCAGTTTCCGGACAGGACTTGGCTACACCTTC	CASSFRTGLGYTF
TRBD2	TRBV7-3	-	TRBJ2-7	TGTGCCAGCAGCTCGAAAGCGGGAGGGCCCGTCTACGAGCAGTACTTC	CASSSKAGGPVYEQYF
-	TRBV14	-	TRBJ1-1	TGTGCCAGCAGCCGATATGGACTGCCTGACACTGAAGCTTTCTTT	CASSRYGLPDTEAFF
-	TRBV5-1	-	TRBJ2-1	TGCGCCAGCAGCTTGGGCGGGATCTACAATGAGCAGTTCTTC	CASSLGGIYNEQFF
TRBD2	TRBV11-3	-	TRBJ2-6	TGTGCCAGCAGCTCGAGGTCGACGGGAGGTCCTGGGGCCAACGTCCTGACTTTC	CASSSRSTGGPGANVLTF
TRBD2	TRBV5-1	once	TRBJ2-3	TGCGCCAGCAGCCACGGACTAGGCGCAGATACGCAGTATTTT	CASSHGLGADTQYF
-	TRBV6-2/TRBV6-3	-	TRBJ2-1	TGTGCCAGCAGTAAAACAGGACCTGGGAATGAGCAGTTCTTC	CASSKTGPGNEQFF
-	TRBV28	-	TRBJ1-5	TGTGCCAGCAGTTTAAAGTCCTTAGCCCGTAGCAATCAGCCCCAGCATTTT	CASSLKSLARSNQPQHF
TRBD1	TRBV6-2/TRBV6-3	-	TRBJ2-7	TGTGCCAGCAGTTCCGGACAGGGATCCTACGAGCAGTACTTC	CASSSGQGSYEQYF